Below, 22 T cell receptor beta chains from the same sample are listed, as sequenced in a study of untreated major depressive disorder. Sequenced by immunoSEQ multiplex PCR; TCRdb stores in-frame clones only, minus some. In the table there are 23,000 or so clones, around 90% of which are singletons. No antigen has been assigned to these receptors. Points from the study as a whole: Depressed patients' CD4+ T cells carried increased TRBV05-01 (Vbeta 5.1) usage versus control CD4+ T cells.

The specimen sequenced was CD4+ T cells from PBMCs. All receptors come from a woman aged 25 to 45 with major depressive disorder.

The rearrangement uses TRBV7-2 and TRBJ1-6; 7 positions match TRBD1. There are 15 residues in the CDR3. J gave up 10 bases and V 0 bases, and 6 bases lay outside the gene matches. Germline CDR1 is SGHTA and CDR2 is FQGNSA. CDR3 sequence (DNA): TGTGCCAGCAGCTTAGCGACAGGGACCGTATCACCCCTCCACTTT. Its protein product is CASSLATGTVSPLHF.

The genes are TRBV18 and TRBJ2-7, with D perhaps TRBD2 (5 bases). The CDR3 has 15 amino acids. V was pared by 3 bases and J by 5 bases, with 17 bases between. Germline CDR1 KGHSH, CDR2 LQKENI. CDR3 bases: TGTGCCAGCTCACCTGGCGGGTTTGGGAGAGACGAGCAGTACTTC. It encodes CASSPGGFGRDEQYF.

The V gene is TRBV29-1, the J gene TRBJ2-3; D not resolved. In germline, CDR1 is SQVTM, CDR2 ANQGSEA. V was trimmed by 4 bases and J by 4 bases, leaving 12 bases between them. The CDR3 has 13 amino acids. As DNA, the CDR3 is TGCAGCGTTGCACAGCCGGGCTCAGATACGCAGTATTTT. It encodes CSVAQPGSDTQYF.

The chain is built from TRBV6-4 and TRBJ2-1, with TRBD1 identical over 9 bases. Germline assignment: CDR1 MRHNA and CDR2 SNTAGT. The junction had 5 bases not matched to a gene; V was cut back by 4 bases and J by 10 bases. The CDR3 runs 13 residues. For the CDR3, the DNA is TGTGCCAGCAGTGTTTACAGGGGGCGCGAGCAGTTCTTC. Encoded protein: CASSVYRGREQFF.

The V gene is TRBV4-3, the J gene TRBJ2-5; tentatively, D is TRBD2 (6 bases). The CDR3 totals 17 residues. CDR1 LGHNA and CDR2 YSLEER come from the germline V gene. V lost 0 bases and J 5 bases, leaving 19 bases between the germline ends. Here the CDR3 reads CASSQDLSRGGWETQYF. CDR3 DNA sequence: TGCGCCAGCAGCCAAGATCTTTCCCGTGGAGGGTGGGAGACCCAGTACTTC.

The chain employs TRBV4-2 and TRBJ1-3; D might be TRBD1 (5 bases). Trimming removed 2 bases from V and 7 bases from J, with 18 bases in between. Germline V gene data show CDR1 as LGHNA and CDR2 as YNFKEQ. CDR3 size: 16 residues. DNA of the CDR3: TGTGCCAGCAGCCAAATCAAAGGGATAAAGGGGAACACCATATATTTT. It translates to CASSQIKGIKGNTIYF.

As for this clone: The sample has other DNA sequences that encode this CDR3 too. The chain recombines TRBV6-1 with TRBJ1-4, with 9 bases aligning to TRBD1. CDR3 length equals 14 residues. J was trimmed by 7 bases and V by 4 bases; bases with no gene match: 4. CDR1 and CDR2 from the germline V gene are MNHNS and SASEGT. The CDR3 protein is CASSAGQGGEKLFF. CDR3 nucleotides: TGTGCCAGCAGTGCGGGACAGGGAGGTGAAAAACTGTTTTTT.

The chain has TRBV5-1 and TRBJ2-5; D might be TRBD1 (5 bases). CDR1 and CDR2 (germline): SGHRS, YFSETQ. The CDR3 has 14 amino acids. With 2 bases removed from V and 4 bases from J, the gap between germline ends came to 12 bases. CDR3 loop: CASSFIGDGETQYF. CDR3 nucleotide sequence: TGCGCCAGCAGCTTTATAGGGGATGGAGAGACCCAGTACTTC.

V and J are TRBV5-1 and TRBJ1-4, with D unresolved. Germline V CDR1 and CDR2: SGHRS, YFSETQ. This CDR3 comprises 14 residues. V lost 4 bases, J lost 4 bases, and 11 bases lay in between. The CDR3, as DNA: TGCGCCAGCAGCCGACGAAGCGGTAATGAAAAACTGTTTTTT. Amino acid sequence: CASSRRSGNEKLFF. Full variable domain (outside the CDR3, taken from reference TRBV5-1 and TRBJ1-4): KAGVTQTPRYLIKTRGQQVTLSCSPISGHRSVSWYQQTPGQGLQFLFEYFSETQRNKGNFPGRFSGRQFSNSRSEMNVSTLELGDSALYLCASSRRSGNEKLFFGSGTQLSVL.

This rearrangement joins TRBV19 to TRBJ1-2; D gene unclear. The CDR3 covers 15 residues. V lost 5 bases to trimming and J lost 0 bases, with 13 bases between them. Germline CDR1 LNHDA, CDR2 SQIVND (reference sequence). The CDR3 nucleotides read TGTGCCAGTAGTTTGAGCGCCCTAGCTAACTATGGCTACACCTTC. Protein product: CASSLSALANYGYTF.

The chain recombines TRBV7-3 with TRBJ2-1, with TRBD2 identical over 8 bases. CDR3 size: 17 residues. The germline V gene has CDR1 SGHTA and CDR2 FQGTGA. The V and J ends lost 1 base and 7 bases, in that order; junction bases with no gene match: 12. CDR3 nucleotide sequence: TGTGCCAGCAGCTTAATAGGGCGGGAGGCTCTTGGGAATGAGCAGTTCTTC. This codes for CASSLIGREALGNEQFF.

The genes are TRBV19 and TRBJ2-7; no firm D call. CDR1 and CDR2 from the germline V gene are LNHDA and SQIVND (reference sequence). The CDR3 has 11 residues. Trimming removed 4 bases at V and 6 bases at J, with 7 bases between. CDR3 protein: CASSTAREQYF. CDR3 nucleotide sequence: TGTGCCAGTAGTACCGCCCGCGAGCAGTACTTC.

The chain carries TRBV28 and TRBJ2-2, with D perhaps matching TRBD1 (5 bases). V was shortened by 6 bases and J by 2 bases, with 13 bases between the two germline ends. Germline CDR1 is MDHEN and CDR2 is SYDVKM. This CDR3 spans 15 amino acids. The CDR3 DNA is TGTGCCAGCAGAAGAGATACAGGAAACACCGGGGAGCTGTTTTTT. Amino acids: CASRRDTGNTGELFF.

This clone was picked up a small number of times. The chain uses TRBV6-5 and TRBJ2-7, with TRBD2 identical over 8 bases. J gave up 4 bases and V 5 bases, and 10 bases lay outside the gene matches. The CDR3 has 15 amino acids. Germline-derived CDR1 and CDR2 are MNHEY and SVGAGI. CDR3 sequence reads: CASSPPLAGMYEQYF. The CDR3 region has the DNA TGTGCCAGCAGTCCACCTTTAGCGGGAATGTACGAGCAGTACTTC.

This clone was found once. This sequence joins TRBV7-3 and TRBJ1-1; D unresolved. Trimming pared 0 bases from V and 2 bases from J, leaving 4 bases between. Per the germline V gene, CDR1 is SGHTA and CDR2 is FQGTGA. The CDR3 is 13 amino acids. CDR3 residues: CASSLTRNTEAFF. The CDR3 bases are TGTGCCAGCAGCTTAACGCGTAACACTGAAGCTTTCTTT.

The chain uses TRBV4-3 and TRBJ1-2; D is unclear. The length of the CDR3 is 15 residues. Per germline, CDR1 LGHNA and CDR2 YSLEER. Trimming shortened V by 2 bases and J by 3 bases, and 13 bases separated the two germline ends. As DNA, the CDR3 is TGCGCCAGCAGCCAATCCCCAGGTCCTCACTATGGCTACACCTTC. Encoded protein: CASSQSPGPHYGYTF.

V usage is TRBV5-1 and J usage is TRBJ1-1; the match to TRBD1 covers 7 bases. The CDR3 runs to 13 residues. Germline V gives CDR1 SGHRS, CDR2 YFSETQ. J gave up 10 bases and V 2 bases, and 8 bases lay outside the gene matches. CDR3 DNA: TGCGCCAGCAGCTTTGAGGGACAGATAAGAGCTTTCTTT. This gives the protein CASSFEGQIRAFF.

CDR3 sequence (DNA): TGCGCCAGCAGCCAAGAAACAGGGAGATATGGCTACACCTTC. The encoded protein is CASSQETGRYGYTF. The V call is TRBV4-1, the J call TRBJ1-2; a weak D match, TRBD1 (6 bases). With 0 bases removed from V and 5 bases from J, the gap between germline ends came to 10 bases. The CDR3 extends over 14 amino acids. Germline V CDR1 and CDR2: MGHRA, YSYEKL.

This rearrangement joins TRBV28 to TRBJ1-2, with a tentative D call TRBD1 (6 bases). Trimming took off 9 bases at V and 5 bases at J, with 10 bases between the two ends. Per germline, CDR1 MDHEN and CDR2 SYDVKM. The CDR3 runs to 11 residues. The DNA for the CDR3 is TGTGCCAGTTCAACAGGGTATGGCTACACCTTC. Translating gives CASSTGYGYTF.

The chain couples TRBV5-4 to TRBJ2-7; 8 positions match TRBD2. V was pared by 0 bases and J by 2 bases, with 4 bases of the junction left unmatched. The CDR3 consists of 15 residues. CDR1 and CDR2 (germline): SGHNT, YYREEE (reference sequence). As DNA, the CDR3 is TGTGCCAGCAGCTTGGCTAGCGGGTCCCCCTACGAGCAGTACTTC. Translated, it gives CASSLASGSPYEQYF.

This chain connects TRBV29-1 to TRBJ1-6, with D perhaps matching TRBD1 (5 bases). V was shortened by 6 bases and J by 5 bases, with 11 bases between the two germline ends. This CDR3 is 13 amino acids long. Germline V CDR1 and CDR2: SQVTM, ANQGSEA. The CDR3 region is CSVGGSNNSPLHF. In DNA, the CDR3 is TGCAGCGTCGGGGGATCGAATAATTCACCCCTCCACTTT.

This CDR3 is CASSLFTGGTEAFF. Here the CDR3 DNA reads TGTGCCAGCAGCCTATTTACAGGGGGCACTGAAGCTTTCTTT. The V call is TRBV5-4, the J call TRBJ1-1, with TRBD1 matching over 8 bases. CDR1 and CDR2 (germline): SGHNT, YYREEE (reference sequence). V trimming: 4 bases; J trimming: 4 bases; junction bases outside the gene matches: 6. The CDR3 is 14 residues long.